This T cell receptor beta chain is drawn from a study of tumor-infiltrating lymphocytes in oesophageal squamous cell carcinoma (TCRdb year 2016). Notes on this clonotype: What this receptor recognizes is not known. It has no much larger one-base neighbor in the sample; base qualities were not kept.

The library relied on PCR. Sequencing relied on an Illumina HiSeq 2000. The raw public reads went through TCRdb reprocessing: fastp at Q25, MiXCR clone calling, in-frame beta chains kept. Every distinct CDR3 protein forms one entry, paired with its most common genes and DNA. For this sample the table gives some 16,000 distinct CDR3 sequences, of which 50% were detected only once. 23% of the sample is taken by the ten largest. The CDR3 measures 15 amino acids from cysteine to phenylalanine. Kept here is only the CDR3 DNA, which spans 45 bases and is read in frame from base 1. Based on the germline V gene, the CDR1 and CDR2 sequences are SGHTA and FQGNSA.

The sequence came from a male donor with esophageal squamous cell carcinoma. The V and J segments used are TRBV7-2 and TRBJ2-5, with 8 junctional bases fitting TRBD2. The DNA end is more similar to TRBJ2-1, so the J call may be wrong. Sequencing was performed on esophageal tumor tissue. The CDR3 reads as follows: CASSFSGRAGNEQFF. The DNA sequence follows: TGTGCCAGCAGCTTTTCCGGGAGGGCCGGGAATGAGCAGTTCTTC.